This TCR beta chain emerged from a study of neurological immune-mediated disorders. Blood bank volunteers in Maryland, USA, served as healthy controls. Sorted libraries came from approximately 1 million CD4+ or CD8+ T cells. The CDR3 length is 12 residues. Germline values: CDR1 SGHRS, CDR2 YFSETQ. Trimming removed 7 bases at V and 1 base at J, with 6 bases between. This clonotype was seen ten or more times. Its antigen is unknown. 5'RACE generated cDNA with 10-nucleotide random UMIs. Using its own MiXCR run on the 5' RACE reads, TCRdb lists one record per CDR3 protein. The sample yields around 40,000 distinct CDR3 sequences, just under 7.5% seen once. Study-wide points: The absence of shared CDR3 amino acid sequences among expanded clones across subjects suggests private repertoires in all groups.

Sequencing used CD4+ T cells from blood. This clonotype originated in a man aged 45-65 years in good health. This sequence joins TRBV5-1 and TRBJ1-3; D perhaps matches TRBD1 (6 bases). The CDR3 bases are TGCGCCAGCCAGGGGTCTGGAAACACCATATATTTT. Protein sequence: CASQGSGNTIYF.